The 24 T cell receptor beta chains in this list originate from one sample, sequenced in a study of CD8+ T cells in alopecia areata. Specified treatment: oral pan-JAK inhibitor, 5-10 mg twice daily. Extraction and reverse transcription of RNA yielded cDNA as the sequencing template. The table came from immunoSEQ multiplex PCR; TCRdb's copy has only in-frame clones and leaves some out. The table records 120,000 or so clones, over 60% of them present only once. This sample comprised CD4+ T cells sorted from blood, obtained at week 4, from a patient treated with tofacitinib. These TCRs come from a human donor with alopecia areata.

This clone was observed once. The chain recombines TRBV30 with TRBJ2-7, with D perhaps TRBD1 or TRBD2 (5 bases each). Trimming shortened V by 1 base and J by 5 bases, and 12 bases separated the two germline ends. The CDR3 is 13 residues long. Germline lookup yields CDR1 GTSNPN and CDR2 SVGIG (reference sequence). CDR3 sequence reads: CAWSGGGIHEQYF. The CDR3 bases are TGTGCCTGGAGTGGTGGGGGTATCCACGAGCAGTACTTC. The full variable domain, rest sourced from reference TRBV30 and TRBJ2-7, is SQTIHQWPATLVQPVGSPLSLECTVEGTSNPNLYWYRQAAGRGLQLLFYSVGIGQISSEVPQNLSASRPQDRQFILSSKKLLLSDSGFYLCAWSGGGIHEQYFGPGTRLTVT.

The chain carries TRBV29-1 and TRBJ2-1; D tentatively fits TRBD1 or TRBD2 (5 bases each). The germline V gene encodes CDR1 SQVTM and CDR2 ANQGSEA. The length of the CDR3 is 16 residues. V shed 6 bases and J shed 1 base, with 19 bases lying between them. The CDR3 region has the DNA TGCAGCGTGGGGGAGCCCAGGGTTTCTTCCTACAATGAGCAGTTCTTC. Translated: CSVGEPRVSSYNEQFF.

In its sample, this clone was seen a few times. This CDR3 is CASSSRANPYEQYF. In nucleotides, the CDR3 is TGTGCCAGCAGCTCCCGGGCCAATCCCTACGAGCAGTACTTC. The genes are TRBV7-2 and TRBJ2-7, with D unclear. The CDR3 is 14 residues long. The V gene lost 4 bases and the J gene lost 2 bases, with 12 bases spanning the gap. Germline loops: CDR1 SGHTA, CDR2 FQGNSA.

This clone was picked up a small number of times. The chain has TRBV29-1 and TRBJ2-6, with D unresolved. The germline gives CDR1 SQVTM, CDR2 ANQGSEA. The V gene lost 6 bases and the J gene lost 0 bases, with 6 bases spanning the gap. This CDR3 comprises 13 residues. The CDR3 protein is CSVHLSGANVLTF. CDR3 sequence (DNA): TGCAGCGTCCATCTCTCTGGGGCCAACGTCCTGACTTTC.

The chain carries TRBV29-1 and TRBJ1-4; TRBD1 is a possible D gene (6 bases). The V gene lost 3 bases and the J gene lost 6 bases, with 8 bases spanning the gap. The CDR3 runs 12 residues. In germline, CDR1 is SQVTM, CDR2 ANQGSEA. This chain's CDR3 is CSVEGADEKLFF. The CDR3 nucleotides read TGCAGCGTTGAGGGGGCGGATGAAAAACTGTTTTTT.

This chain uses TRBV5-1 with TRBJ2-5, with 8 bases matching TRBD2. Unmatched junction bases numbered 7, after V lost 4 bases and J lost 5 bases. The CDR3 consists of 14 residues. Germline V CDR1 and CDR2: SGHRS, YFSETQ. The CDR3, as DNA: TGCGCCAGCAGCCAGAGAGCGGGAGCTGAGACCCAGTACTTC. This gives the protein CASSQRAGAETQYF.

This clone was detected a few times. The chain employs TRBV7-2 and TRBJ2-7; TRBD1 might be the D (5 bases). Trimming shortened V by 3 bases and J by 2 bases, and 11 bases separated the two germline ends. Germline V gene sequence: CDR1 SGHTA, CDR2 FQGNSA. The CDR3 has 14 residues. CDR3 DNA: TGTGCCAGCAGCTTTATAGGGGCCACCTACGAGCAGTACTTC. Its translation: CASSFIGATYEQYF.

The chain has TRBV6-6 and TRBJ2-3, with a weak D call TRBD1 (5 bases). V was clipped by 10 bases and J by 5 bases, with 10 bases between them. This CDR3 has 11 residues. Germline V CDR1 and CDR2: MNHNY, SVGAGI (reference sequence). The CDR3 DNA follows: TGTGCCATCCGGCAGGGAGATACGCAGTATTTT. Translated: CAIRQGDTQYF.

This clone was counted a few times. The rearrangement links TRBV27 to TRBJ2-2; D call uncertain. The CDR3 extends over 14 amino acids. The V and J ends lost 5 bases and 1 base respectively, with 8 bases between them. The germline V gene has CDR1 MNHEY and CDR2 SMNVEV (reference sequence). CDR3 bases: TGTGCCAGCAGTCCCAGACAGAACACCGGGGAGCTGTTTTTT. Its protein is CASSPRQNTGELFF.

The rearrangement links TRBV6-5 to TRBJ1-2; D gene uncertain. The length of the CDR3 is 13 residues. V was clipped by 5 bases and J by 1 base, with 8 bases between them. Germline lookup yields CDR1 MNHEY and CDR2 SVGAGI. CDR3 sequence reads: CASSPVINYGYTF. CDR3 DNA: TGTGCCAGCAGTCCCGTTATTAACTATGGCTACACCTTC.

The table lists this clone with a few counts. CDR3: CSALGRPHEQFF. For the CDR3, the DNA is TGCAGCGCCCTAGGTAGGCCCCATGAGCAGTTCTTC. V is TRBV29-1 and J is TRBJ2-1; D is unresolved. The V gene lost 7 bases and the J gene lost 8 bases, with 15 bases spanning the gap. This CDR3 contains 12 residues. CDR1 is SQVTM, CDR2 ANQGSEA, per germline.

V gene TRBV4-1 combines with J gene TRBJ2-1; a possible D gene is TRBD2 (6 bases). Trimming took off 4 bases at V and 5 bases at J, with 18 bases between the two ends. Germline V gene lookup returns CDR1 MGHRA and CDR2 YSYEKL. The CDR3 is 16 amino acids. The CDR3 coding sequence is TGCGCCAGCAGCCCCGACGGGGCGGGACTCAACAATGAGCAGTTCTTC. Its translation is CASSPDGAGLNNEQFF.

This chain uses TRBV4-2 with TRBJ2-7; perhaps D is TRBD1 or TRBD2 (5 bases each). The ends were cut back, 1 base at V and 6 bases at J, with 13 bases in the middle. Germline loops: CDR1 LGHNA, CDR2 YNFKEQ. The CDR3 runs to 14 residues. The CDR3 bases are TGTGCCAGCAGCCAAGTGGCCAGGGACGGCGAGCAGTACTTC. It codes for CASSQVARDGEQYF.

This clone was recorded a few times. The chain is built from TRBV29-1 and TRBJ1-1; D unclear. The CDR3 length is 14 residues. Germline CDR1 reads SQVTM; CDR2 reads ANQGSEA. Trimming took off 4 bases at V and 0 bases at J, with 12 bases between the two ends. In nucleotides, the CDR3 is TGCAGCGTTGGAGGACGGATGGTGAACACTGAAGCTTTCTTT. The encoded protein is CSVGGRMVNTEAFF.

This clone was observed a handful of times. Other DNA sequences in this sample translate to the same CDR3. The CDR3 sequence is CSVEGQGTDTQYF. The CDR3 bases are TGCAGCGTTGAAGGTCAGGGAACAGATACGCAGTATTTT. The chain uses TRBV29-1 and TRBJ2-3, with a tentative D call TRBD1 (5 bases). This CDR3 contains 13 residues. V was cut by 1 base and J by 3 bases, with 8 bases left in between. CDR1 is SQVTM, CDR2 ANQGSEA, per germline.

The chain has TRBV5-6 and TRBJ2-1; D is unresolved. Per germline, CDR1 SGHDT and CDR2 YYEEEE. There are 11 residues in the CDR3. Between the trimmed V and J ends, which lost 0 bases and 10 bases, there was a span of 5 bases. CDR3 sequence: CASSLALEQFF. CDR3 sequence (DNA): TGTGCCAGCAGCTTGGCCTTGGAGCAGTTCTTC.

The V gene is TRBV30, the J gene TRBJ1-3; D is uncertain. This CDR3 comprises 15 residues. V shed 5 bases and J shed 0 bases, with 14 bases lying between them. Per germline, CDR1 GTSNPN and CDR2 SVGIG (reference sequence). CDR3 nucleotides: TGTGCCTGGGGCGGGGATCCTGTCTCTGGAAACACCATATATTTT. Protein: CAWGGDPVSGNTIYF.

The chain links TRBV30 to TRBJ2-5; D is unclear. Germline V gene data show CDR1 as GTSNPN and CDR2 as SVGIG (reference sequence). Deletions cut 3 bases from V and 4 bases from J, with 9 bases between. The CDR3 loop spans 12 amino acids. CDR3 nucleotide sequence: TGTGCCTGGAGGGGCACCCCAGAGACCCAGTACTTC. It yields the protein CAWRGTPETQYF. Complete variable domain (other parts from reference TRBV30 and TRBJ2-5): SQTIHQWPATLVQPVGSPLSLECTVEGTSNPNLYWYRQAAGRGLQLLFYSVGIGQISSEVPQNLSASRPQDRQFILSSKKLLLSDSGFYLCAWRGTPETQYFGPGTRLLVL.

V gene TRBV28 combines with J gene TRBJ2-7, with D perhaps TRBD2 (5 bases). Trimming took off 6 bases at V and 5 bases at J, with 11 bases between the two ends. This CDR3 spans 12 amino acids. Per the germline V gene, CDR1 is MDHEN and CDR2 is SYDVKM. CDR3 sequence reads: CASRESRDEQYF. The CDR3 DNA is TGTGCCAGCAGGGAGTCGAGGGACGAGCAGTACTTC.

The chain has TRBV15 and TRBJ1-4; the D gene is possibly TRBD1 (5 bases). V lost 4 bases to trimming and J lost 6 bases, with 15 bases between them. In germline, CDR1 is LNHNV, CDR2 YYDKDF (reference sequence). This CDR3 spans 15 amino acids. The CDR3 reads CATSIIQGWDEKLFF. The CDR3 DNA follows: TGTGCCACCAGCATAATCCAGGGATGGGATGAAAAACTGTTTTTT.

The V gene is TRBV6-5, the J gene TRBJ1-6; TRBD1 agrees at 7 bases. This CDR3 is built from 14 residues. V dropped 4 bases and J dropped 7; count of bases not matched to a gene: 4. Germline lookup yields CDR1 MNHEY and CDR2 SVGAGI. In DNA form, the CDR3 reads TGTGCCAGCAGTTCCGGGACAGAGAATTCACCCCTCCACTTT. It translates to CASSSGTENSPLHF.

This rearrangement joins TRBV5-1 to TRBJ2-3, with no clear D. Germline lookup yields CDR1 SGHRS and CDR2 YFSETQ. V was shortened by 1 base and J by 3 bases, with 6 bases between the two germline ends. The CDR3 is 13 residues long. CDR3 DNA: TGCGCCAGCAGCTTGACGCGGACAGATACGCAGTATTTT. Amino acid sequence: CASSLTRTDTQYF.

V usage is TRBV5-1 and J usage is TRBJ1-2; 7 bases align to TRBD1. The CDR3 consists of 13 residues. Germline V gene sequence: CDR1 SGHRS, CDR2 YFSETQ. Trimming at V came to 4 bases and at J to 6 bases, leaving 6 bases not matched to a gene. Here the CDR3 reads CASSPGTVDGYTF. For the CDR3, the DNA is TGCGCCAGCAGCCCCGGGACAGTGGATGGCTACACCTTC. Based on the CDR3 plus reference TRBV5-1 and TRBJ1-2, the full variable domain is KAGVTQTPRYLIKTRGQQVTLSCSPISGHRSVSWYQQTPGQGLQFLFEYFSETQRNKGNFPGRFSGRQFSNSRSEMNVSTLELGDSALYLCASSPGTVDGYTFGSGTRLTVV.

The gene calls are TRBV2 and TRBJ2-7; 7 nucleotides align to TRBD1. The germline V gene encodes CDR1 SNHLY and CDR2 FYNNEI. V shed 7 bases, J shed 5 bases, and the junction held 11 bases outside the gene matches. The CDR3 extends over 14 amino acids. The CDR3 region has the DNA TGTGCCAGCACCGACAGACAGGGCTGGCACGAGCAGTACTTC. Protein sequence: CASTDRQGWHEQYF. The variable domain in full, with the rest retrieved from reference TRBV2 and TRBJ2-7, is EPEVTQTPSHQVTQMGQEVILRCVPISNHLYFYWYRQILGQKVEFLVSFYNNEISEKSEIFDDQFSVERPDGSNFTLKIRSTKLEDSAMYFCASTDRQGWHEQYFGPGTRLTVT.